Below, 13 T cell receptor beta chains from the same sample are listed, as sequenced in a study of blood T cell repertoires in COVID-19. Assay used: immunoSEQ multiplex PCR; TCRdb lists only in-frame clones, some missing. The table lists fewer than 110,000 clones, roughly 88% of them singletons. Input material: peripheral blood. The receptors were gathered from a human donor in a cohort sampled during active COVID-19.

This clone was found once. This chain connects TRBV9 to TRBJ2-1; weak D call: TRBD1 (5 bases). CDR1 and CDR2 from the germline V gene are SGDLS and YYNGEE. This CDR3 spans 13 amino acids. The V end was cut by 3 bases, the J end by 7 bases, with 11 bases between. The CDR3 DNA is TGTGCCAGCAGCGGAGACAGACTTAATGAGCAGTTCTTC. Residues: CASSGDRLNEQFF.

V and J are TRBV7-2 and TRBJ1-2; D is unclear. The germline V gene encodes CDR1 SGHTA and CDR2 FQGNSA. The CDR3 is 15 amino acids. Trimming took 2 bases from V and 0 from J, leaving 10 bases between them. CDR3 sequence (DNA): TGTGCCAGCAGCTTACCCCACAGTGCTAACTATGGCTACACCTTC. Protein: CASSLPHSANYGYTF.

As DNA, the CDR3 is TGTGCCAGCAGTTTCCATGGGCGCACTGAAGCTTTCTTT. Translation: CASSFHGRTEAFF. The rearrangement uses TRBV12-3 or TRBV12-4 and TRBJ1-1; D not resolved. V lost 3 bases and J lost 4, with 9 bases in between. The length of the CDR3 is 13 residues.

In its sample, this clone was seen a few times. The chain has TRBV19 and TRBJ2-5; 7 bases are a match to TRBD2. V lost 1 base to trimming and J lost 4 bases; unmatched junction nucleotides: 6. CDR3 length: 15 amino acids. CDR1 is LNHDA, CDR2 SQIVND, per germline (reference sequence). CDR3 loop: CASSIGLASAETQYF. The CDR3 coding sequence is TGTGCCAGTAGTATAGGACTAGCTTCCGCAGAGACCCAGTACTTC.

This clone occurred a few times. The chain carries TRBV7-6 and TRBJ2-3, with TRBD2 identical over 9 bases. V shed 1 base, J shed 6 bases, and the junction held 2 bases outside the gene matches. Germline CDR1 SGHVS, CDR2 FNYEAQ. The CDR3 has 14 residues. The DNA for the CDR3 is TGTGCCAGCAGCTTAGTGGGACTAGCTGATACGCAGTATTTT. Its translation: CASSLVGLADTQYF.

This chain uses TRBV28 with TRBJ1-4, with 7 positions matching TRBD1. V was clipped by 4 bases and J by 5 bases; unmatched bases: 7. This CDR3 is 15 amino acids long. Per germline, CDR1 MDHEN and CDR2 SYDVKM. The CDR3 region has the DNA TGTGCCAGCAGTTCGACAGGGCTGGGCAATGAAAAACTGTTTTTT. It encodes CASSSTGLGNEKLFF.

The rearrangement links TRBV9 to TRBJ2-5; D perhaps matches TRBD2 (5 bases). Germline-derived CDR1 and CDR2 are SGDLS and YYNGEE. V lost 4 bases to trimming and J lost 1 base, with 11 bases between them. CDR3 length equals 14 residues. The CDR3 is CASSSRGVQETQYF. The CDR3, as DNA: TGTGCCAGCAGCTCCCGGGGAGTCCAAGAGACCCAGTACTTC.

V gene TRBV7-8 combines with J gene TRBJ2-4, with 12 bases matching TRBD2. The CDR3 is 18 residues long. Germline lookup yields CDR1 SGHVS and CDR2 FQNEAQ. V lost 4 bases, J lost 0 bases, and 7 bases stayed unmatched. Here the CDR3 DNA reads TGTGCCAGCAGCTCCACCACTAGCGGGGGGTTAGCCAAAAACATTCAGTACTTC. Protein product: CASSSTTSGGLAKNIQYF.

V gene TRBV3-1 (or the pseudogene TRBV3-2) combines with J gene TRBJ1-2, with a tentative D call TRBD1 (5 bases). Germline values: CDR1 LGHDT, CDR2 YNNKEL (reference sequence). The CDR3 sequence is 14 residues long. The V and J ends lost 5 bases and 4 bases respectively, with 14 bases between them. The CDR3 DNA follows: TGTGCCAGCAGCGTGATGACAGCTTCCTATGGCTACACCTTC. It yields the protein CASSVMTASYGYTF.

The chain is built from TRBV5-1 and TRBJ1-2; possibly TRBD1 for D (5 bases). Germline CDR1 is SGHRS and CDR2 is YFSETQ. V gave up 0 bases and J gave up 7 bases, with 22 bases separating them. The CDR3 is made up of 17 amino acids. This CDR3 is CASSLGASQASGGGYTF. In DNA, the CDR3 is TGCGCCAGCAGCTTGGGTGCGTCGCAGGCCTCCGGGGGTGGCTACACCTTC.

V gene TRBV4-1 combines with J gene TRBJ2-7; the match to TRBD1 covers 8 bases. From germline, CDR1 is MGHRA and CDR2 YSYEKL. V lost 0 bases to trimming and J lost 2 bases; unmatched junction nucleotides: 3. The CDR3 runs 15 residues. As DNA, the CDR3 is TGCGCCAGCAGCCAAGAGGGACAGGACCCCTACGAGCAGTACTTC. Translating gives CASSQEGQDPYEQYF.

The CDR3 nucleotides are TGTGCCAGCATATCTTCCACAGATACGCAGTATTTT. Amino acid sequence: CASISSTDTQYF. The chain employs TRBV25-1 and TRBJ2-3; D call uncertain. The CDR3 runs to 12 residues. The V and J ends lost 7 bases and 2 bases respectively, with 7 bases between them. Germline CDR1 and CDR2: MGHDK and SYGVNS.

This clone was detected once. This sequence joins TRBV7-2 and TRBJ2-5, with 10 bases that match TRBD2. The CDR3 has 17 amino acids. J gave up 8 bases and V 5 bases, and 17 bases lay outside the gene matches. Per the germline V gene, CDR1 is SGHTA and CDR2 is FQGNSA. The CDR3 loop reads CASSRSSDRGLAATQYF. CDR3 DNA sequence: TGTGCCAGCAGCCGGAGCTCGGACAGAGGACTAGCGGCTACCCAGTACTTC.